The clone carrying this TCR beta chain appeared a few times. Its antigen is unidentified. The sample is drawn from a study of blood T cells in healthy people across ages. Points from the study as a whole: Among T cells, TCR beta diversity per million cells dropped roughly linearly as age rose.

With 3 bases removed from V and 8 bases from J, the gap between germline ends came to 19 bases. This CDR3 has 15 amino acids. Primers used in a second PCR of roughly 6 to 12 cycles were a sample-barcoded 5' primer and a J-beta primer mix. MiXCR was run by TCRdb on the 5' RACE reads, yielding one entry per CDR3 protein. In the table there are roughly 640,000 distinct CDR3 sequences, about 30% of which are singletons. The sample taken for sequencing was blood. The sequence came from an elderly woman in good health. The chain employs TRBV12-3 or TRBV12-4 and TRBJ1-2; D unclear. CDR3 sequence: CASSLEARASGGYTF. The CDR3 DNA reads TGTGCCAGCAGTTTGGAAGCGAGGGCTTCTGGAGGCTACACCTTC.